Following are 13 T cell receptor beta chains from one sample sequenced in a study of CD8+ T cells in alopecia areata. Described treatment: oral pan-JAK inhibitor, 5-10 mg twice daily. cDNA serving as the sequencing template came from extracted, reverse transcribed RNA. The data were produced by immunoSEQ multiplex PCR, yet TCRdb's version contains in-frame clones alone and is incomplete. The sample includes about 120,000 clones, approximately 51% seen only once; the top ten take 3% to 4%. The sequenced sample was CD4+ T cells sorted from blood, obtained at week 24, from a patient treated with tofacitinib. These receptors originate from a human donor with alopecia areata.

The chain employs TRBV7-9 and TRBJ2-1, with D possibly matching TRBD1 (6 bases). Trimming shortened V by 5 bases and J by 8 bases, and 16 bases separated the two germline ends. CDR3 size: 14 residues. Germline V gene data show CDR1 as SEHNR and CDR2 as FQNEAQ (reference sequence). The CDR3 region is CASSPGQPWYEQFF. The CDR3 nucleotides read TGTGCCAGCAGCCCAGGACAGCCATGGTATGAGCAGTTCTTC. The whole variable domain, filled in from reference TRBV7-9 and TRBJ2-1, reads DTGVSQNPRHKITKRGQNVTFRCDPISEHNRLYWYRQTLGQGPEFLTYFQNEAQLEKSRLLSDRFSAERPKGSFSTLEIQRTEQGDSAMYLCASSPGQPWYEQFFGPGTRLTVL.

This clone was counted only a few times. The V and J genes are TRBV7-8 and TRBJ2-3, with a weak D call TRBD2 (5 bases). The V and J ends lost 2 bases and 2 bases respectively, with 8 bases between them. The germline CDR1 and CDR2 sequences are SGHVS and FQNEAQ. This CDR3 contains 14 residues. CDR3 region: CASSLKRSTDTQYF. The CDR3 region has the DNA TGTGCCAGCAGCTTAAAGCGGTCCACAGATACGCAGTATTTT.

This clone was observed a few times. DNA of the CDR3: TGCGCCAGCAGCTTCTCCGGGACAGGGAAAGAGACCCAGTACTTC. Translated: CASSFSGTGKETQYF. The chain carries TRBV5-1 and TRBJ2-5; 9 nucleotides line up with TRBD1. The CDR3 covers 15 residues. The junction had 5 bases not matched to a gene; V was cut back by 2 bases and J by 3 bases. Per the germline V gene, CDR1 is SGHRS and CDR2 is YFSETQ.

V is TRBV10-3 and J is TRBJ2-5; D is perhaps TRBD1 (6 bases). V was cut by 0 bases and J by 3 bases, with 8 bases left in between. CDR3 length: 14 amino acids. Looked up from germline, CDR1 is ENHRY and CDR2 is SYGVKD. The CDR3 loop is CAISESGAEETQYF. CDR3 nucleotide sequence: TGTGCCATCAGTGAGTCGGGGGCAGAAGAGACCCAGTACTTC.

There are a few counts of this clone. The rearrangement links TRBV7-9 to TRBJ2-5; D gene uncertain. CDR3 length equals 12 residues. Deletions cut 1 base from V and 4 bases from J, with 4 bases between. CDR1 SEHNR and CDR2 FQNEAQ come from the germline V gene (reference sequence). Here the CDR3 reads CASSLVGETQYF. The CDR3 region has the DNA TGTGCCAGCAGCTTAGTCGGAGAGACCCAGTACTTC.

The rearrangement joins TRBV27 to TRBJ1-3, with TRBD1 matching over 7 bases. CDR3 length equals 15 residues. V shed 6 bases and J 4 bases; nucleotides not matched to a gene: 9. Germline lookup yields CDR1 MNHEY and CDR2 SMNVEV (reference sequence). The CDR3 nucleotides are TGTGCCAGCAGCCGAGACAGGGTTGCGGGAAACACCATATATTTT. Its translation: CASSRDRVAGNTIYF.

The V gene is TRBV18, the J gene TRBJ1-4, with 9 bases fitting TRBD1. The CDR3 extends over 15 amino acids. After removal of 3 bases from V and 6 bases from J, the junction contained 5 bases not matched to a gene. Germline V gene sequence: CDR1 KGHSH, CDR2 LQKENI. The CDR3 region is CASSPVTGGDEKLFF. In DNA form, the CDR3 reads TGTGCCAGCTCACCTGTGACAGGGGGAGATGAAAAACTGTTTTTT.

The chain is built from TRBV6-5 and TRBJ1-1, with 7 bases aligning to TRBD1. V lost 6 bases, J lost 4 bases, and 2 bases stayed unmatched. Germline values: CDR1 MNHEY, CDR2 SVGAGI. This CDR3 is built from 12 residues. DNA of the CDR3: TGTGCCAGCAGGACAGGGCTCACTGAAGCTTTCTTT. It codes for CASRTGLTEAFF.

The chain recombines TRBV30 with TRBJ1-1; 7 bases are shared with TRBD1. Per germline, CDR1 GTSNPN and CDR2 SVGIG (reference sequence). The CDR3 length is 12 residues. The V segment lost 2 bases and the J segment 4 bases; nucleotides outside the gene matches: 1. Here the CDR3 DNA reads TGTGCCTGGAGTCCAGGGGGCACTGAAGCTTTCTTT. Residues: CAWSPGGTEAFF.

The chain recombines TRBV7-2 with TRBJ2-5; possible D gene TRBD1, 5 bases. V dropped 4 bases and J dropped 4 bases, with 10 bases sitting between them. Germline values: CDR1 SGHTA, CDR2 FQGNSA. The CDR3 runs 13 residues. The CDR3 region is CASSSRTRETQYF. The CDR3 DNA follows: TGTGCCAGCAGCTCCCGGACACGAGAGACCCAGTACTTC. Together with reference TRBV7-2 and TRBJ2-5, the CDR3 gives the full variable domain: GAGVSQSPSNKVTEKGKDVELRCDPISGHTALYWYRQSLGQGLEFLIYFQGNSAPDKSGLPSDRFSAERTGGSVSTLTIQRTQQEDSAVYLCASSSRTRETQYFGPGTRLLVL.

The sample holds one count of this clone. The chain links TRBV30 to TRBJ2-7; 11 bases are a match to TRBD1. Losses at the gene ends were 5 bases for V and 6 bases for J; bases not matched to a gene: 3. Germline lookup yields CDR1 GTSNPN and CDR2 SVGIG (reference sequence). This CDR3 region has 12 residues. CDR3 loop: CAWAGTGGEQYF. DNA for the CDR3: TGTGCCTGGGCCGGGACAGGGGGCGAGCAGTACTTC.

The rearrangement links TRBV30 to TRBJ1-5; 7 positions agree with TRBD1. Germline loops: CDR1 GTSNPN, CDR2 SVGIG (reference sequence). V shed 1 base, J shed 6 bases, and the junction held 3 bases outside the gene matches. The CDR3 is 13 residues long. CDR3 sequence: CAWSGQGGQPQHF. DNA of the CDR3: TGTGCCTGGAGTGGACAGGGTGGTCAGCCCCAGCATTTT.

The CDR3 loop reads CSAPRMDTQYF. The CDR3 bases are TGCAGTGCTCCCCGTATGGATACGCAGTATTTT. This chain connects TRBV20-1 to TRBJ2-3; D is uncertain. This CDR3 is 11 amino acids long. Germline values: CDR1 DFQATT, CDR2 SNEGSKA (reference sequence). Trimming shortened V by 5 bases and J by 6 bases, and 9 bases separated the two germline ends.